Listed here are 26 T cell receptor beta chains from one sample, sequenced in a study of cytomegalovirus exposure and HLA in healthy donors. The PCR employed 60 Vbeta primers together with 13 Jbeta primers. Sequencing was performed with immunoSEQ multiplex PCR; in TCRdb, only in-frame clones are kept and a portion is missing. This table has about 140,000 clones, roughly 81% appearing once. Sequenced: PBMCs. Source of these receptors: a female donor in good health and CMV-seronegative.

The chain carries TRBV18 and TRBJ2-1; D gene unclear. The CDR3 is 16 amino acids. Per germline, CDR1 KGHSH and CDR2 LQKENI. The V end lost 2 bases, the J end lost 0 bases, and 11 bases lay between the germline ends. The CDR3 bases are TGTGCCAGCTCACCATACCCCTCGAGCTCCTACAATGAGCAGTTCTTC. Residues: CASSPYPSSSYNEQFF.

In this sample, this clone turned up a few times. The chain recombines TRBV5-6 with TRBJ1-1; 7 nucleotides match TRBD1. The germline V gene has CDR1 SGHDT and CDR2 YYEEEE. V dropped 0 bases and J dropped 10; count of bases not matched to a gene: 6. This CDR3 comprises 13 residues. This chain's CDR3 is CASSLGQGGGAFF. The DNA of the CDR3 is TGTGCCAGCAGCTTGGGACAGGGCGGAGGAGCTTTCTTT. The full variable domain, completed using reference TRBV5-6 and TRBJ1-1, is DAGVTQSPTHLIKTRGQQVTLRCSPKSGHDTVSWYQQALGQGPQFIFQYYEEEERQRGNFPDRFSGHQFPNYSSELNVNALLLGDSALYLCASSLGQGGGAFFGQGTRLTVV.

J is TRBJ2-5 and V is TRBV6-1, with 8 bases matching TRBD1. J gave up 5 bases and V 7 bases, and 12 bases lay outside the gene matches. In germline, CDR1 is MNHNS, CDR2 SASEGT. CDR3 size: 15 residues. The CDR3 DNA follows: TGTGCCAGCACCCTGGGACAGGATTTGTGGGAGACCCAGTACTTC. It encodes CASTLGQDLWETQYF.

The chain is built from TRBV7-9 and TRBJ2-5; 9 bases are a match to TRBD2. The DNA end favors TRBJ2-7, so the J call may be wrong. Germline values: CDR1 SEHNR, CDR2 FQNEAQ (reference sequence). CDR3 length equals 15 residues. In DNA, the CDR3 is TGTGCCAGCAGCTCCCGCGGGGGGGGCAGAGACGAGCAGTACTTC. It codes for CASSSRGGGRDEQYF.

V usage is TRBV7-9 and J usage is TRBJ1-2, with 8 nucleotides matching TRBD1. Germline V gene lookup returns CDR1 SEHNR and CDR2 FQNEAQ (reference sequence). The CDR3 is 15 amino acids. Trimming removed 5 bases from V and 4 bases from J; junction bases left unmatched: 9. The CDR3 reads CASSLPAGGGYGYTF. The CDR3, as DNA: TGTGCCAGCAGCCTTCCCGCAGGGGGCGGCTATGGCTACACCTTC.

In this sample, this clone turned up once. The chain joins TRBV2 to TRBJ2-7; 7 bases map to TRBD2. After removal of 8 bases from V and 2 bases from J, the junction contained 9 bases not matched to a gene. The CDR3 runs to 14 residues. Germline assignment: CDR1 SNHLY and CDR2 FYNNEI. In DNA, the CDR3 is TGTGCCAGCTCCCCCGGGACTATCACCTACGAGCAGTACTTC. Translating gives CASSPGTITYEQYF.

The J gene is TRBJ1-1, the V gene TRBV30; D uncertain. This CDR3 is built from 9 residues. The germline V and J ends were trimmed by 3 bases and 8 bases, with 4 bases remaining between them. Germline CDR1 is GTSNPN and CDR2 is SVGIG (reference sequence). CDR3 in DNA: TGTGCCTGGAGCAGGGAAGCTTTCTTT. The encoded protein is CAWSREAFF.

The chain has TRBV9 and TRBJ2-1; 9 bases fit TRBD2. Germline assignment: CDR1 SGDLS and CDR2 YYNGEE. The trim removed 5 bases at V and 8 bases at J, leaving 8 bases unmatched. The CDR3 totals 14 residues. The CDR3: CASSSGSRGDEQFF. DNA for the CDR3: TGTGCCAGCAGTAGCGGGAGTCGGGGGGATGAGCAGTTCTTC.

The chain joins TRBV27 to TRBJ2-7; possibly TRBD2 for D (5 bases). The CDR3 spans 15 residues. The germline V and J ends were trimmed by 0 bases and 5 bases, with 14 bases remaining between them. Per the germline V gene, CDR1 is MNHEY and CDR2 is SMNVEV (reference sequence). The CDR3: CASSLSFLAPNEQYF. For the CDR3, the DNA is TGTGCCAGCAGTTTATCGTTTCTAGCCCCGAACGAGCAGTACTTC.

The chain has TRBV9 and TRBJ2-7; TRBD1 might be the D (7 bases). Germline V lookup: CDR1 SGDLS, CDR2 YYNGEE. The CDR3 length is 15 residues. Trimming cost V 4 bases and J 3 bases, with 17 bases left between them. The CDR3 region has the DNA TGTGCCAGCAGCCCCTTACCGGGGGACAGCTACGAGCAGTACTTC. This sequence encodes CASSPLPGDSYEQYF.

The chain employs TRBV7-8 and TRBJ1-5; no firm D call. The germline V gene encodes CDR1 SGHVS and CDR2 FQNEAQ. The ends were cut back, 1 base at V and 3 bases at J, with 7 bases in the middle. This CDR3 region has 14 residues. In DNA, the CDR3 is TGTGCCAGCAGCTTAGGTTCAGACAATCAGCCCCAGCATTTT. Translating it yields CASSLGSDNQPQHF.

The chain couples TRBV9 to TRBJ2-5; 11 bases match TRBD2. In germline, CDR1 is SGDLS, CDR2 YYNGEE. The CDR3 consists of 14 residues. Trimming at V came to 2 bases and at J to 5 bases, leaving 2 bases not matched to a gene. The CDR3 spells CASSVSGGAETQYF. The DNA for the CDR3 is TGTGCCAGCAGCGTTAGCGGGGGGGCGGAGACCCAGTACTTC.

The chain uses TRBV30 and TRBJ2-5; 8 positions agree with TRBD1. Germline V lookup: CDR1 GTSNPN, CDR2 SVGIG (reference sequence). J gave up 7 bases and V 5 bases, and 12 bases lay outside the gene matches. CDR3 length equals 14 residues. The CDR3 nucleotides read TGTGCCTGGGGGAACCAGGGGGCGGTGAGGACCCAGTACTTC. This gives the protein CAWGNQGAVRTQYF.

V and J are TRBV5-1 and TRBJ2-3; TRBD1 matches 12 bases. The CDR3 contains 19 residues. The junction had 12 bases not matched to a gene; V was cut back by 4 bases and J by 0 bases. Per the germline V gene, CDR1 is SGHRS and CDR2 is YFSETQ. DNA of the CDR3: TGCGCCAGCAGCGGGACAGGGGGCGCATCGGTAGGCAGCACAGATACGCAGTATTTT. Residues: CASSGTGGASVGSTDTQYF. The full variable domain, its missing parts supplied by reference TRBV5-1 and TRBJ2-3, is KAGVTQTPRYLIKTRGQQVTLSCSPISGHRSVSWYQQTPGQGLQFLFEYFSETQRNKGNFPGRFSGRQFSNSRSEMNVSTLELGDSALYLCASSGTGGASVGSTDTQYFGPGTRLTVL.

The V gene is TRBV5-5, the J gene TRBJ2-7; TRBD1 might be the D (5 bases). Looked up from germline, CDR1 is SGHKS and CDR2 is YYEKEE (reference sequence). The CDR3 is 15 residues long. The V and J ends lost 1 base and 2 bases respectively, with 13 bases between them. CDR3 residues: CASSLNPGFAYEQYF. DNA of the CDR3: TGTGCCAGCAGCTTGAACCCAGGGTTTGCCTACGAGCAGTACTTC.

The chain joins TRBV5-8 to TRBJ1-1; D not certain. Trimming stripped 2 bases from V and 2 bases from J, with 7 bases between. The CDR3 loop spans 13 amino acids. Germline assignment: CDR1 SGHTS and CDR2 YDEGEE. CDR3 region: CASSLRGNTEAFF. The DNA for the CDR3 is TGTGCCAGCAGCTTACGCGGAAACACTGAAGCTTTCTTT.

The chain uses TRBV5-4 and TRBJ2-5; 9 bases are a match to TRBD2. This CDR3 comprises 19 residues. V lost 0 bases, J lost 4 bases, and 16 bases stayed unmatched. The germline gives CDR1 SGHNT, CDR2 YYREEE (reference sequence). CDR3 DNA sequence: TGTGCCAGCAGCTTGGCCAGCGGGGGGAGCCCGGATCGTCGAGAGACCCAGTACTTC. It is translated as CASSLASGGSPDRRETQYF.

This clone has a handful of counts. V is TRBV7-9 and J is TRBJ2-7; 7 bases are shared with TRBD1. CDR3 size: 17 residues. Germline-derived CDR1 and CDR2 are SEHNR and FQNEAQ (reference sequence). After removal of 2 bases from V and 0 bases from J, the junction contained 10 bases not matched to a gene. This chain's CDR3 is CASSLRVTGELSYEQYF. The CDR3 nucleotides are TGTGCCAGCAGCTTACGGGTCACAGGGGAACTCTCCTACGAGCAGTACTTC.

The J gene is TRBJ1-1, the V gene TRBV29-1; 7 nucleotides agree with TRBD1. The CDR3 loop spans 13 amino acids. Germline V gene sequence: CDR1 SQVTM, CDR2 ANQGSEA. V was pared by 6 bases and J by 4 bases, with 8 bases of the junction left unmatched. CDR3 DNA: TGCAGCGTCGGAAGGGGGCCCGGCACTGAAGCTTTCTTT. Translation: CSVGRGPGTEAFF.

On this clone: In the same sample, other DNA sequences code for this CDR3. The genes are TRBV2 and TRBJ2-1, with a weak D call TRBD2 (6 bases). The ends were cut back, 6 bases at V and 0 bases at J, with 9 bases in the middle. CDR3 length equals 14 residues. Germline lookup yields CDR1 SNHLY and CDR2 FYNNEI. In DNA, the CDR3 is TGTGCCAGCAGAGCGGGTAGCTCCTACAATGAGCAGTTCTTC. This gives the protein CASRAGSSYNEQFF.

V is TRBV28 and J is TRBJ1-1; tentative D call: TRBD1 (6 bases). Germline V gene lookup returns CDR1 MDHEN and CDR2 SYDVKM. The CDR3 is 15 residues long. The ends were cut back, 6 bases at V and 3 bases at J, with 17 bases in the middle. The CDR3 protein is CASSPGQTGYTEAFF. The CDR3, as DNA: TGTGCCAGCAGCCCAGGACAGACCGGCTACACTGAAGCTTTCTTT.

A single count supports this clone. The junction does not match germline at one end; this may be a read error. This rearrangement joins TRBV5-4 to TRBJ2-7, with D perhaps matching TRBD2 (6 bases). The CDR3 loop spans 11 amino acids. From germline, CDR1 is SGHNT and CDR2 YYREEE (reference sequence). The CDR3: CASSAGTEAHF. The CDR3 DNA reads as TGTGCCAGCAGCGCGGGGACCGAGGCCCACTTC.

This clone was seen only once. V gene TRBV19 combines with J gene TRBJ1-1, with D unresolved. Trimming removed 6 bases from V and 5 bases from J, with 13 bases in between. The CDR3 length is 13 residues. CDR1 is LNHDA and CDR2 is SQIVND in the germline V gene (reference sequence). The CDR3 nucleotides read TGTGCCAGTAGAGTGGTAGGAGGGACTGAAGCTTTCTTT. Amino acid sequence: CASRVVGGTEAFF.

The CDR3, as DNA: TGTGCCAGCAGTGGACAACCGAACACCGGGGAGCTGTTTTTT. This encodes CASSGQPNTGELFF. V is TRBV2 and J is TRBJ2-2; D unresolved. Trimming removed 4 bases at V and 0 bases at J, with 6 bases between. Germline loops: CDR1 SNHLY, CDR2 FYNNEI. The CDR3 covers 14 residues.

The genes are TRBV6-1 and TRBJ2-1; D is possibly TRBD1 (5 bases). The ends were cut back, 2 bases at V and 4 bases at J, with 9 bases in the middle. This CDR3 contains 14 residues. Germline V gene data show CDR1 as MNHNS and CDR2 as SASEGT. The chain's CDR3 is CASSERTNYNEQFF. Here the CDR3 DNA reads TGTGCCAGCAGTGAAAGGACAAATTACAATGAGCAGTTCTTC.

The V call is TRBV28, the J call TRBJ1-6, with no clear D. This CDR3 spans 13 amino acids. CDR1 and CDR2 from the germline V gene are MDHEN and SYDVKM. V was clipped by 4 bases and J by 5 bases, with 6 bases between them. The CDR3 bases are TGTGCCAGCAGTTCCAGCGATAATTCACCCCTCCACTTT. It is translated as CASSSSDNSPLHF.